The clone carrying this TCR beta chain was counted between two and nine times. Its antigen remains unknown. The sample originates from a study of cytomegalovirus exposure and HLA in healthy donors. The overall study: Prior work identified 120 million or so unique TCR beta sequences in some 200 million T cells. Study-wide findings and caveats: Common viral pathogens seemed to be connected with several of the most significant clusters, according to a later analysis.

The PCR employed 60 Vbeta primers together with 13 Jbeta primers. The table came from immunoSEQ multiplex PCR; TCRdb's copy has only in-frame clones and leaves some out. This sample has around 170,000 clones; approximately 79% occur once, and the top ten carry approximately 6%. Sequenced input: PBMCs. The clonotype originates from a man in his forties in good health and CMV-seropositive.

CDR3 loop: CASTKGSGANYGYTF. The CDR3 DNA reads as TGTGCCAGCACCAAAGGTTCAGGGGCTAACTATGGCTACACCTTC. The genes are TRBV28 and TRBJ1-2, with D possibly being TRBD1 (6 bases). Trimming left V 7 bases short and J 0 bases short, with 15 bases between. Germline-derived CDR1 and CDR2 are MDHEN and SYDVKM. CDR3 length: 15 amino acids.